One sample yielded the 15 T cell receptor beta chains listed below, sequenced in a study of blood T cell repertoires in COVID-19. Assay used: immunoSEQ multiplex PCR; TCRdb lists only in-frame clones, some missing. In the table there are around 100,000 clones, less than 95% of which are singletons. The sample consisted of peripheral blood. These receptors all come from a man aged 50 to 60 with acute or convalescent COVID-19.

V gene TRBV7-9 combines with J gene TRBJ2-3; TRBD1 matches 12 bases. This CDR3 has 15 amino acids. V trimming: 4 bases; J trimming: 2 bases; junction bases outside the gene matches: 1. CDR1 is SEHNR and CDR2 is FQNEAQ in the germline V gene (reference sequence). CDR3 nucleotides: TGTGCCAGCAGCTGGGGACAGGGGGCCACAGATACGCAGTATTTT. Its protein product is CASSWGQGATDTQYF.

The gene calls are TRBV5-4 and TRBJ1-1, with no clear D. Germline CDR1 SGHNT, CDR2 YYREEE (reference sequence). This CDR3 has 14 residues. V lost 4 bases and J 2 bases, leaving 12 bases between the germline ends. DNA for the CDR3: TGTGCCAGCAGCCACCCGACAACCAACACTGAAGCTTTCTTT. As protein: CASSHPTTNTEAFF.

The rearrangement links TRBV10-3 to TRBJ2-1, with D perhaps given as TRBD1 or TRBD2 (9 bases each). CDR1 is ENHRY, CDR2 SYGVKD, per germline. The CDR3 contains 21 residues. V was cut by 6 bases and J by 1 base, with 31 bases left in between. The DNA of the CDR3 is TGTGCCATCAGGATACAGGGGGCGTCTGAGATAGCGGGAGTATCCTACAATGAGCAGTTCTTC. This gives the protein CAIRIQGASEIAGVSYNEQFF.

This chain uses TRBV5-1 with TRBJ2-5, with a weak D call TRBD2 (6 bases). This CDR3 has 13 residues. Germline V gene sequence: CDR1 SGHRS, CDR2 YFSETQ. V shed 2 bases and J shed 1 base, with 6 bases lying between them. The CDR3 loop reads CASSFGGQETQYF. The CDR3 bases are TGCGCCAGCAGCTTCGGGGGCCAAGAGACCCAGTACTTC.

This rearrangement joins TRBV5-1 to TRBJ2-1; a possible D gene is TRBD2 (6 bases). V was cut by 1 base and J by 8 bases, with 16 bases left in between. Germline assignment: CDR1 SGHRS and CDR2 YFSETQ. The CDR3 runs 15 residues. The CDR3 DNA sequence: TGCGCCAGCAGCTTGAACCTGGGAGGAGGGTATGAGCAGTTCTTC. As protein: CASSLNLGGGYEQFF.

The V gene is TRBV9, the J gene TRBJ1-2; 8 nucleotides agree with TRBD1. Unmatched junction bases numbered 9, after V lost 0 bases and J lost 8 bases. The germline V gene has CDR1 SGDLS and CDR2 YYNGEE. The CDR3 length is 15 residues. CDR3 DNA: TGTGCCAGCAGCGTAGACGCAGGGGGCTCTGGGGGCTACACCTTC. This sequence encodes CASSVDAGGSGGYTF.

The chain carries TRBV27 and TRBJ1-1, with TRBD1 as a possible D gene (6 bases). The CDR3 consists of 15 residues. CDR1 is MNHEY and CDR2 is SMNVEV in the germline V gene (reference sequence). The ends were cut back, 6 bases at V and 0 bases at J, with 14 bases in the middle. CDR3 DNA sequence: TGTGCCAGCAGGGCGGACAGCCTCATGAACACTGAAGCTTTCTTT. It encodes CASRADSLMNTEAFF.

The CDR3 DNA reads TGTGCCAGCAGCTTATTGTTCGGGACAGCCACAGATACGCAGTATTTT. It specifies CASSLLFGTATDTQYF. The J gene is TRBJ2-3, the V gene TRBV7-2; 7 bases match TRBD1. The CDR3 totals 16 residues. Germline V gene data show CDR1 as SGHTA and CDR2 as FQGNSA. V trimming: 2 bases; J trimming: 2 bases; junction bases outside the gene matches: 7.

CDR3 sequence: CASSSSAGAADTQYF. The DNA for the CDR3 is TGCGCCAGCAGCAGTTCTGCGGGAGCAGCAGATACGCAGTATTTT. The V gene is TRBV4-3, the J gene TRBJ2-3; 7 nucleotides line up with TRBD2. The CDR3 loop spans 15 amino acids. Germline-derived CDR1 and CDR2 are LGHNA and YSLEER. The V and J ends lost 5 bases and 4 bases, in that order; junction bases with no gene match: 9.

J is TRBJ1-1 and V is TRBV6-5; unclear D gene. V was shortened by 5 bases and J by 0 bases, with 10 bases between the two germline ends. CDR1 MNHEY and CDR2 SVGAGI come from the germline V gene. There are 14 residues in the CDR3. CDR3 in DNA: TGTGCCAGCAGTCCCAGGCGCTTGAACACTGAAGCTTTCTTT. This codes for CASSPRRLNTEAFF.

The genes are TRBV4-2 and TRBJ1-6, with 9 nucleotides matching TRBD1. The CDR3 runs to 16 residues. With 0 bases clipped from V and 7 bases from J, the junction kept 4 bases outside the gene matches. Germline V gene data show CDR1 as LGHNA and CDR2 as YNFKEQ. CDR3 in DNA: TGTGCCAGCAGCCAAGATAGGGACAGGGCGAATTCACCCCTCCACTTT. Protein: CASSQDRDRANSPLHF.

The chain has TRBV5-1 and TRBJ1-2; no firm D call. CDR3 size: 15 residues. Germline loops: CDR1 SGHRS, CDR2 YFSETQ. The V gene lost 0 bases and the J gene lost 2 bases, with 11 bases spanning the gap. The CDR3 region has the DNA TGCGCCAGCAGCTTGGTATTGGGCACCAACTATGGCTACACCTTC. It specifies CASSLVLGTNYGYTF.

J is TRBJ1-2 and V is TRBV5-1; possibly TRBD1 for D (5 bases). Germline V gene lookup returns CDR1 SGHRS and CDR2 YFSETQ. The length of the CDR3 is 13 residues. V lost 2 bases and J 10 bases, leaving 15 bases between the germline ends. CDR3 loop: CASSLGVGRDYTF. The CDR3 DNA reads as TGCGCCAGCAGCTTAGGGGTTGGGAGGGACTACACCTTC.

This clone appeared once. V usage is TRBV21-1 and J usage is TRBJ2-3; the table assigns TRBD2, which was not confirmed against the DNA. TRBV21-1 is tagged as a pseudogene. The CDR3 sequence is 8 residues long. This chain's CDR3 is CASSEKYF. The CDR3 DNA reads TGTGCCAGCAGCGAGAAGTATTTT.

The rearrangement joins TRBV5-1 to TRBJ2-2, with 9 bases that match TRBD2. CDR3 length: 18 amino acids. Germline lookup yields CDR1 SGHRS and CDR2 YFSETQ. V trimming: 6 bases; J trimming: 1 base; junction bases outside the gene matches: 13. The DNA of the CDR3 is TGCGCCAGCACGCGAGGTATATTAGCGGGAGTGAACACCGGGGAGCTGTTTTTT. As protein: CASTRGILAGVNTGELFF.